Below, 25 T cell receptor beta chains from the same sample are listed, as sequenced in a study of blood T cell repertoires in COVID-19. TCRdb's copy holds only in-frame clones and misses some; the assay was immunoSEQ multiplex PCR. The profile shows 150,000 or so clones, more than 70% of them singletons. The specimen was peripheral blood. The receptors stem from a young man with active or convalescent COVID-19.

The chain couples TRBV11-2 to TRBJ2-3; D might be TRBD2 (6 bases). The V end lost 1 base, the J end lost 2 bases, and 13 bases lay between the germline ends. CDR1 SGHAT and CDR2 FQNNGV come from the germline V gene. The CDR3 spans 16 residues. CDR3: CASSLGGAGITDTQYF. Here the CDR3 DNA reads TGTGCCAGCAGCTTAGGAGGGGCGGGAATCACAGATACGCAGTATTTT.

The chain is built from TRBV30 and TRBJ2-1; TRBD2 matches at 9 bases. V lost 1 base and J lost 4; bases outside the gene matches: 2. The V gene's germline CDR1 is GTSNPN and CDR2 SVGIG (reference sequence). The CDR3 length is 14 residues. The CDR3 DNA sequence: TGTGCCTGGAGTGAAGGACTAGCGTACAATGAGCAGTTCTTC. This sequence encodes CAWSEGLAYNEQFF.

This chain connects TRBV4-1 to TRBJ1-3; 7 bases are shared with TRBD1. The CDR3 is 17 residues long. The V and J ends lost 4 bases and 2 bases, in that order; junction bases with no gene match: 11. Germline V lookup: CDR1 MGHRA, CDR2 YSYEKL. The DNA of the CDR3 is TGCGCCAGCAGCCGACAGGGTTTGGTTTTGACTGGAAACACCATATATTTT. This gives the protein CASSRQGLVLTGNTIYF.

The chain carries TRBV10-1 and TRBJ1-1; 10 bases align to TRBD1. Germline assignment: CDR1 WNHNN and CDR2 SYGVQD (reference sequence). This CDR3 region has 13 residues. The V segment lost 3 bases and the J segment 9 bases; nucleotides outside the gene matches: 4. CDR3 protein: CASSETGQGKAFF. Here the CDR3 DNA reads TGCGCCAGCAGTGAAACGGGACAGGGGAAAGCTTTCTTT.

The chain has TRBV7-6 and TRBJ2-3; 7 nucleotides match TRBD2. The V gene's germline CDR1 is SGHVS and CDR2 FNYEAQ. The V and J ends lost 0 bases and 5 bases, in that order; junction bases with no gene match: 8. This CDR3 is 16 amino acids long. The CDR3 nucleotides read TGTGCCAGCAGCTTAGCCGCACGGACTAGAGGAGATACGCAGTATTTT. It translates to CASSLAARTRGDTQYF.

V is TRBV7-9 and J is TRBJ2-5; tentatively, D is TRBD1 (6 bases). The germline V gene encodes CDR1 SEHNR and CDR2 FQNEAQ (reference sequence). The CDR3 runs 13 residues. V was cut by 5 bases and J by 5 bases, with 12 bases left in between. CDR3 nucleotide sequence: TGTGCCAGCAGCCCGCGGACAGCCGAGACCCAGTACTTC. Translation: CASSPRTAETQYF.

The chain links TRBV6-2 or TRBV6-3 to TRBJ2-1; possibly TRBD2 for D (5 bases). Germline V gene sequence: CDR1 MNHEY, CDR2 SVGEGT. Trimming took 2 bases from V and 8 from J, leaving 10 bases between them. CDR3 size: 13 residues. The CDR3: CASSYTGVDEQFF. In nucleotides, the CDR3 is TGTGCCAGCAGTTACACCGGGGTCGATGAGCAGTTCTTC.

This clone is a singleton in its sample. CDR3 DNA: TGTGCCAGCAGCCAAAGGGGGCGCCGAAGTTCGTCCTACGAGCAGTACTTC. The encoded protein is CASSQRGRRSSSYEQYF. The chain recombines TRBV3-1 (or the pseudogene TRBV3-2) with TRBJ2-7; 7 bases line up with TRBD1. Germline V gene data show CDR1 as LGHDT and CDR2 as YNNKEL (reference sequence). CDR3 length: 17 amino acids. After removal of 2 bases from V and 1 base from J, the junction contained 11 bases not matched to a gene.

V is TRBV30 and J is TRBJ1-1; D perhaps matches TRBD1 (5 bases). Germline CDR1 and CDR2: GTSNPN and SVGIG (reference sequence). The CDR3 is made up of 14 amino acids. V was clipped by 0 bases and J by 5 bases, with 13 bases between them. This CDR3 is CAWSVPAGNTEAFF. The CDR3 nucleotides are TGTGCCTGGAGTGTACCGGCAGGGAATACTGAAGCTTTCTTT.

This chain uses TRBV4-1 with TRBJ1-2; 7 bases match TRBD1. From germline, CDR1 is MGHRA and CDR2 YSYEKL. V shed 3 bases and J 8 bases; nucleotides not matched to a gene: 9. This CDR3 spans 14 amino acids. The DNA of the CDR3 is TGCGCCAGCAGCCATCTCAGACAGGGAAGCGGCTACACCTTC. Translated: CASSHLRQGSGYTF.

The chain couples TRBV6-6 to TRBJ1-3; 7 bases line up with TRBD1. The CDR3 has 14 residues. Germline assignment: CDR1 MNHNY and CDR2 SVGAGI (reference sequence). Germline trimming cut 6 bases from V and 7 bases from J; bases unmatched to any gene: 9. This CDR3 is CASSTGAPSNTIYF. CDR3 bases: TGTGCCAGCAGCACAGGGGCCCCTAGTAACACCATATATTTT.

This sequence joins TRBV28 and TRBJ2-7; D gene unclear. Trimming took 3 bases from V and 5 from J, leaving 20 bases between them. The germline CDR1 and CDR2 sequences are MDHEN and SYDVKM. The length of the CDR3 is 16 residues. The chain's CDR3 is CASSFADQTRWDEQYF. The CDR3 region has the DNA TGTGCCAGCAGTTTTGCCGACCAGACTCGCTGGGACGAGCAGTACTTC.

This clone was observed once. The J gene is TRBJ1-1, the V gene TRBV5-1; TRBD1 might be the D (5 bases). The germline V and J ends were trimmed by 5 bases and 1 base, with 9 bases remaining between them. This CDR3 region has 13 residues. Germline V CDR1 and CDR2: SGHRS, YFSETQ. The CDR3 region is CASRGLGNTEAFF. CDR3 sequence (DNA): TGCGCCAGCAGGGGACTAGGGAACACTGAAGCTTTCTTT.

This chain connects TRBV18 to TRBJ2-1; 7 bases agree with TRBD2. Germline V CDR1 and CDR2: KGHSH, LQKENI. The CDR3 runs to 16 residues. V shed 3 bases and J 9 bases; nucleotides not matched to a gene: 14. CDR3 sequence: CASSPRWGEGGGEQFF. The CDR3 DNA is TGTGCCAGCTCACCGAGATGGGGGGAGGGCGGTGGTGAGCAGTTCTTC. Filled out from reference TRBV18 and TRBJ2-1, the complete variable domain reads NAGVMQNPRHLVRRRGQEARLRCSPMKGHSHVYWYRQLPEEGLKFMVYLQKENIIDESGMPKERFSAEFPKEGPSILRIQQVVRGDSAAYFCASSPRWGEGGGEQFFGPGTRLTVL.

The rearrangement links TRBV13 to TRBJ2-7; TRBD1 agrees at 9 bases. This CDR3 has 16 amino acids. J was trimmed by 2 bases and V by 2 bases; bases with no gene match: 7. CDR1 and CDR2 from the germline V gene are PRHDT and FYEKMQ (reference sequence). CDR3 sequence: CASSLTGTGITYEQYF. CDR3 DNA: TGTGCCAGCAGCTTAACCGGGACAGGGATTACCTACGAGCAGTACTTC. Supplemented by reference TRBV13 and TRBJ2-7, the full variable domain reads AAGVIQSPRHLIKEKRETATLKCYPIPRHDTVYWYQQGPGQDPQFLISFYEKMQSDKGSIPDRFSAQQFSDYHSELNMSSLELGDSALYFCASSLTGTGITYEQYFGPGTRLTVT.

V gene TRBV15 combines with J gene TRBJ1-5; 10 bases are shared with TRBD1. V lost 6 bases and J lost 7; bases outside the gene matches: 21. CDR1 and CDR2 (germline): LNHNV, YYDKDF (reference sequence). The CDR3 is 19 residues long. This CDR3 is CATSKPGQGRPFPGQPQHF. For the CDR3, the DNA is TGTGCCACCAGTAAACCGGGACAGGGGCGCCCTTTTCCGGGGCAGCCCCAGCATTTT.

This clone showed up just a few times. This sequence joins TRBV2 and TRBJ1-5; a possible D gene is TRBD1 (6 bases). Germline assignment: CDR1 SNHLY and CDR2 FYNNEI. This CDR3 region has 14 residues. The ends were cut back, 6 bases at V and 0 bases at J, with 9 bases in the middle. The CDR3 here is CASRQGISNQPQHF. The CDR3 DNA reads TGTGCCAGCAGACAGGGAATTAGCAATCAGCCCCAGCATTTT. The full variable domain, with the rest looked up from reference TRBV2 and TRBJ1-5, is EPEVTQTPSHQVTQMGQEVILRCVPISNHLYFYWYRQILGQKVEFLVSFYNNEISEKSEIFDDQFSVERPDGSNFTLKIRSTKLEDSAMYFCASRQGISNQPQHFGDGTRLSIL.

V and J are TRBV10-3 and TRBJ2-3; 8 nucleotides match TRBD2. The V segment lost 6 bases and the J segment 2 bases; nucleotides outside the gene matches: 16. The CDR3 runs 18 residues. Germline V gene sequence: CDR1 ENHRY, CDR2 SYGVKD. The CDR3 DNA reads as TGTGCCATCAGCCCCCGAGTCGGGCTAGCGGGCCTCACAGATACGCAGTATTTT. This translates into CAISPRVGLAGLTDTQYF.

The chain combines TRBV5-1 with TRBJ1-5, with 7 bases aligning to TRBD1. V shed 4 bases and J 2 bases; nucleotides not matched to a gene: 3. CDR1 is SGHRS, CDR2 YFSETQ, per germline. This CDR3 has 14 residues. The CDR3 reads CASSRTGGNQPQHF. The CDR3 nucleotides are TGCGCCAGCAGCAGAACAGGGGGCAATCAGCCCCAGCATTTT.

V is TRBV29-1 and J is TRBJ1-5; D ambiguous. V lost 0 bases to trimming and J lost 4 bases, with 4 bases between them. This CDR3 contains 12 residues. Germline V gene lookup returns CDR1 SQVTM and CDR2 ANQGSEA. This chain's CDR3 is CSVEDGNQPQHF. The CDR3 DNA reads TGCAGCGTTGAAGACGGGAATCAGCCCCAGCATTTT.

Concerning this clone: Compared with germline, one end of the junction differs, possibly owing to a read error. CDR3 nucleotides: TGCGGCAGCAGGGGGGCTAACTCCTACGAGCAGTACTTC. This gives the protein CGSRGANSYEQYF. The chain carries TRBV5-1 and TRBJ2-7; tentative D call: TRBD1 (7 bases). The length of the CDR3 is 13 residues. Germline loops: CDR1 SGHRS, CDR2 YFSETQ.

CDR3 region: CASSQERLTGAQETQYF. For the CDR3, the DNA is TGCGCCAGCAGCCAAGAAAGATTAACAGGAGCTCAAGAGACCCAGTACTTC. This sequence joins TRBV4-3 and TRBJ2-5; tentatively, D is TRBD1 (5 bases). This CDR3 is 17 amino acids long. Germline values: CDR1 LGHNA, CDR2 YSLEER. V shed 0 bases and J shed 2 bases, with 16 bases lying between them.

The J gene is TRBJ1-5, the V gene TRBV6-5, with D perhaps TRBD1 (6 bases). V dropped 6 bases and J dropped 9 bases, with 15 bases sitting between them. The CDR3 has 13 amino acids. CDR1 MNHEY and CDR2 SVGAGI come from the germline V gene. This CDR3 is CASRPHRVGPQHF. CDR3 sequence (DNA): TGTGCCAGCAGACCTCACAGGGTTGGGCCCCAGCATTTT.

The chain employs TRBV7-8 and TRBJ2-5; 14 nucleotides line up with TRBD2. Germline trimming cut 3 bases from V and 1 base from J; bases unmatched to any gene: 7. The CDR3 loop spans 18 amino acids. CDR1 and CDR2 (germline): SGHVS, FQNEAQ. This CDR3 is CASSLTSGRASGQETQYF. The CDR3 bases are TGTGCCAGCAGCTTGACTAGCGGGAGGGCCTCGGGCCAAGAGACCCAGTACTTC.

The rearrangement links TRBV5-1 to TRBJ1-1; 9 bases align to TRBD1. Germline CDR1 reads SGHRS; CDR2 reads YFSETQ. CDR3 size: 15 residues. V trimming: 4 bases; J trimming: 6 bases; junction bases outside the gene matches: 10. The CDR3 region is CASSVTGGGYAEAFF. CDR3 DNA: TGCGCCAGCAGCGTGACAGGGGGTGGGTACGCTGAAGCTTTCTTT.